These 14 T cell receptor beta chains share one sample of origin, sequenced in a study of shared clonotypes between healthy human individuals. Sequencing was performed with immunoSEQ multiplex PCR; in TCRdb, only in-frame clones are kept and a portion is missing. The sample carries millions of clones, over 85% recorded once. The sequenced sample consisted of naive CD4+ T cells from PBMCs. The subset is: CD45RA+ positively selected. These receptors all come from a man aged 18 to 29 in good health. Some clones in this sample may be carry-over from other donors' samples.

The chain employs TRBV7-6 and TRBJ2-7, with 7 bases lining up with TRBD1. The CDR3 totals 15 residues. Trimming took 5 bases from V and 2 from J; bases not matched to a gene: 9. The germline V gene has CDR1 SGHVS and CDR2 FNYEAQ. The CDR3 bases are TGTGCCAGCAGCCCCAGGGGGTCACTCACCTACGAGCAGTACTTC. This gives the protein CASSPRGSLTYEQYF.

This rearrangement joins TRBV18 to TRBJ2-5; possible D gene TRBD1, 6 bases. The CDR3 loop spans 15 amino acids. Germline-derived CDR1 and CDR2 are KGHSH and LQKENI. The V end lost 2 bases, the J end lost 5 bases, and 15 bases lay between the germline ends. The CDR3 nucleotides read TGTGCCAGCTCACCATTCCAGGGGCAGGTTGAGACCCAGTACTTC. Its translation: CASSPFQGQVETQYF.

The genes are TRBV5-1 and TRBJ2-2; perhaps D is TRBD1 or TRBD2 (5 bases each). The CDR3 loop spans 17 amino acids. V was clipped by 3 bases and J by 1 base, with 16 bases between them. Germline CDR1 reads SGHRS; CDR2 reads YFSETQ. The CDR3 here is CASSWGPAHMNTGELFF. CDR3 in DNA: TGCGCCAGCAGCTGGGGACCCGCGCATATGAACACCGGGGAGCTGTTTTTT.

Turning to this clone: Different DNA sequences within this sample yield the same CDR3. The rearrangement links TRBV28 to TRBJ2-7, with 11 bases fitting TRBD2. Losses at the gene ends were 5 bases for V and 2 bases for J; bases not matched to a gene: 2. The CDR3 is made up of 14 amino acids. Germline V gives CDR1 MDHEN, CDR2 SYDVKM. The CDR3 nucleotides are TGTGCCAGCAGTCTGACTAGCGGGACCTACGAGCAGTACTTC. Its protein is CASSLTSGTYEQYF.

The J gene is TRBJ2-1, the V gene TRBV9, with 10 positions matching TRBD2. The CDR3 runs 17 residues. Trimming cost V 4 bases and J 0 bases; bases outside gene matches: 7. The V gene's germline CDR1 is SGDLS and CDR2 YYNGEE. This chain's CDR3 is CASSYSAGGSSYNEQFF. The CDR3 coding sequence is TGTGCCAGCAGCTATTCAGCGGGAGGGAGCTCCTACAATGAGCAGTTCTTC. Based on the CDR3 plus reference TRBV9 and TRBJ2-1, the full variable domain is DSGVTQTPKHLITATGQRVTLRCSPRSGDLSVYWYQQSLDQGLQFLIQYYNGEERAKGNILERFSAQQFPDLHSELNLSSLELGDSALYFCASSYSAGGSSYNEQFFGPGTRLTVL.

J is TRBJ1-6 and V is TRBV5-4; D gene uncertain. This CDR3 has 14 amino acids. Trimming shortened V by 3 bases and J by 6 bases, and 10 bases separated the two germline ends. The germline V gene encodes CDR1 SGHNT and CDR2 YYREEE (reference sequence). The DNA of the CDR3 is TGTGCCAGCAGCTCCGCTACATCTAATTCACCCCTCCACTTT. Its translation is CASSSATSNSPLHF.

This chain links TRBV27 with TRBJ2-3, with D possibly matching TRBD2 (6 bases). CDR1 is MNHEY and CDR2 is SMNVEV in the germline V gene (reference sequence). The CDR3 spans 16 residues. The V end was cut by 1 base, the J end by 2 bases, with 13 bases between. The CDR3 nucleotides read TGTGCCAGCAGTTTATATGGGGAGCGGGCCACAGATACGCAGTATTTT. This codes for CASSLYGERATDTQYF.

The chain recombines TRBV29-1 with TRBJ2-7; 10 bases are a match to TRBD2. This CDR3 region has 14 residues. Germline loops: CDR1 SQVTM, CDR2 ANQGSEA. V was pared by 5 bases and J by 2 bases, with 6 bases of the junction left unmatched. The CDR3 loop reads CSVSKREGPYEQYF. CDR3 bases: TGCAGCGTTAGTAAGCGGGAGGGCCCCTACGAGCAGTACTTC.

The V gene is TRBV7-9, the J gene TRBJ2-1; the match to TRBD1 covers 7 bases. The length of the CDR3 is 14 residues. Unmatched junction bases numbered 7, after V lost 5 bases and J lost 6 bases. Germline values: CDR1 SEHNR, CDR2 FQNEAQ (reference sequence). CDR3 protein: CASSGYAGGNEQFF. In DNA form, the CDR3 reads TGTGCCAGCAGCGGGTACGCAGGGGGCAATGAGCAGTTCTTC.

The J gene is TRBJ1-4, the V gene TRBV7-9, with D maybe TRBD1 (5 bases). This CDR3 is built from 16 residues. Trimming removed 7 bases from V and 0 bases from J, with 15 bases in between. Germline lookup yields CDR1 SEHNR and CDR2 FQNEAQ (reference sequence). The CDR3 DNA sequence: TGTGCCAGCACCTTGGCCCAGACAGCAACTAATGAAAAACTGTTTTTT. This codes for CASTLAQTATNEKLFF.

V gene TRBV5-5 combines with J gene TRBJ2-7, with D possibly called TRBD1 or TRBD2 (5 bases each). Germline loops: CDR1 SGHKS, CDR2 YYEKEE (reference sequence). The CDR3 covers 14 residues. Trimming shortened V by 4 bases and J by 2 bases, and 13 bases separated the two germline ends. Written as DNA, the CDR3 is TGTGCCAGCAGCCACTCAGTGGGGGCCTACGAGCAGTACTTC. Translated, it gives CASSHSVGAYEQYF.

The CDR3 reads CASSLDLPSTSGRHSYEQYF. The CDR3 nucleotides are TGCGCCAGCAGCTTGGACCTACCAAGTACTAGCGGGAGGCATTCCTACGAGCAGTACTTC. The rearrangement joins TRBV5-1 to TRBJ2-7, with 12 bases fitting TRBD2. The germline V gene has CDR1 SGHRS and CDR2 YFSETQ. The CDR3 loop spans 20 amino acids. V shed 0 bases and J 1 base; nucleotides not matched to a gene: 14.

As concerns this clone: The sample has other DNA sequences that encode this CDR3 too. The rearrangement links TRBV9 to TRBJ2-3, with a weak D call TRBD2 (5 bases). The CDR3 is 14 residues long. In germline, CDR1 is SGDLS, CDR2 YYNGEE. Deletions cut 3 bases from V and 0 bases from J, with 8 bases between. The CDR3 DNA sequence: TGTGCCAGCAGCGGGACTTCTAGCACAGATACGCAGTATTTT. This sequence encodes CASSGTSSTDTQYF.

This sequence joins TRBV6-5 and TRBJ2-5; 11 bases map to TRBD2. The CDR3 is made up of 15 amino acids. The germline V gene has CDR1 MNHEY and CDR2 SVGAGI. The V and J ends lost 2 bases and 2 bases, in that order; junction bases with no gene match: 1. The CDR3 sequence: CASSYRLAGQETQYF. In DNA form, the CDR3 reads TGTGCCAGCAGTTACCGACTAGCGGGACAAGAGACCCAGTACTTC.